This paragraph reports one T cell receptor beta chain. CDR1 and CDR2 (germline): MGHRA, YSYEKL. V lost 6 bases, J lost 4 bases, and 12 bases lay in between. The CDR3 spans 13 residues. This entry belongs to a study of blood T cell repertoires in COVID-19. Study details: From T cells, B-cell-depleted T cells, or PBMCs came the material, which was cDNA or gDNA.

Study members were between roughly 18 and 100 years old and lived in some 26 US regions. Participants reported their clinical history, and cohort assignment relied on those reports. Original processing methods: Quantification of nucleated cells was approximated via reference gene primer amplification. This table comes from immunoSEQ multiplex PCR, and its TCRdb copy is limited to in-frame clones, with some not included. For V, J and clone size, that table is used; D and trimming come from the DNA. The sample consists of 160,000 or so clones, more than 65% of them appearing once. Sequenced input: PBMCs or T cells enriched from blood (not recorded which). The sequence came from a woman aged 35 to 49 with acute COVID-19. This chain uses TRBV4-1 with TRBJ2-5, with a possible D match to TRBD2 (5 bases). CDR3 sequence: CASSAGRGETQYF. CDR3 DNA: TGCGCCAGCAGTGCTGGACGGGGAGAGACCCAGTACTTC.